This T cell receptor beta chain was sequenced in a study of blood T cell repertoires in COVID-19. Study information: COVID-19 samples, acute and convalescent, were from the United States, Italy and Spain. From T cells, B-cell-depleted T cells, or PBMCs came the material, which was cDNA or gDNA.

One Seattle source followed patients from active infection through their disease course. Clones were read by immunoSEQ multiplex PCR, and TCRdb kept only the in-frame ones, dropping some. Of some 180,000 clones in the sample, around 80% were seen once. Germline V gene lookup returns CDR1 MNHEY and CDR2 SMNVEV (reference sequence). The CDR3 is 13 amino acids. V lost 8 bases to trimming and J lost 8 bases; unmatched junction nucleotides: 10. The sequencing input was peripheral blood. The rearrangement uses TRBV27 and TRBJ1-2, with 8 nucleotides matching TRBD1. The sequence was collected from a woman aged 40-49 years with COVID-19, enrolled during active disease. The CDR3 loop reads CASRTGGARGYTF. CDR3 bases: TGTGCCAGCCGAACAGGGGGGGCGAGGGGCTACACCTTC.